The rows below give T cell receptor beta chains drawn from one sample of a study of control samples from healthy donors and cancer patients. TCRdb's copy holds only in-frame clones and misses some; the assay was immunoSEQ multiplex PCR. The data contain tens of thousands of clones, roughly nine tenths of them singletons. The sequencing sample was made of blood. Every receptor here comes from a man aged 25 to 40 in good health. The conserved cysteine and the conserved F or W are not part of the CDR3 here. A D gene is named only where the DNA matches it firmly. The listing skips clone size in some rows; elsewhere it reads once, few, many or a size class.

V gene,clone size,D gene,J gene,CDR3 protein
TRBV7-8,NA,NA,TRBJ2-1,ASRPSGDEQF
TRBV28,NA,NA,TRBJ1-1,ASSPVQLVTEAF
TRBV29-1,NA,NA,TRBJ1-1,SVVAPRDTEAF
TRBV11-2,NA,TRBD1,TRBJ2-7,ASSLPGDRGEQY
TRBV2,NA,NA,TRBJ2-7,ASSPLSSEQY
TRBV5-5,NA,TRBD2,TRBJ2-7,ASSWGSSGTYEQY
TRBV7-9,NA,NA,TRBJ2-7,AIQGGRNEQY
TRBV19,NA,NA,TRBJ1-1,AVARTATNTEAF
TRBV9,NA,NA,TRBJ2-5,ASSVSRQETQY
TRBV25-1,NA,NA,TRBJ2-3,ASRRGDIGTQY
TRBV19,few,TRBD1,TRBJ1-5,ASSSLTGAGSNQPQH
TRBV15,NA,NA,TRBJ2-2,ATSRGGRETGELF
TRBV3-1/TRBV3-2,NA,NA,TRBJ1-2,ASSQGEGVGYSYGYT
TRBV25-1,NA,NA,TRBJ1-2,ASSGGGGYT
TRBV18,NA,NA,TRBJ2-7,ASSQGPIYEQY
TRBV12-3/TRBV12-4,NA,NA,TRBJ2-7,ASRGPGYEQY
TRBV2,NA,NA,TRBJ1-6,ASNGDLRSPLH
TRBV6-5,NA,NA,TRBJ2-2,ASSVGAWLF
TRBV27,NA,NA,TRBJ1-1,ASSPNPPGRAF
TRBV28,NA,TRBD1,TRBJ1-5,ASSPQGENQPQH
TRBV18,NA,NA,TRBJ1-1,ASSGNTEAF
TRBV4-1,NA,NA,TRBJ1-5,ASSQDLTQTNQPQH
TRBV28,NA,TRBD2,TRBJ2-3,ASSQASGGSSTDTQY
TRBV11-2,NA,TRBD1,TRBJ1-1,ASSSFKGALIEDTEAF
TRBV28,NA,NA,TRBJ1-2,ASRSPLLGRANYGYT
TRBV7-2,NA,NA,TRBJ2-1,ASTEQVTGEQF
TRBV7-2,NA,NA,TRBJ1-4,ASSPGQSRREKLF